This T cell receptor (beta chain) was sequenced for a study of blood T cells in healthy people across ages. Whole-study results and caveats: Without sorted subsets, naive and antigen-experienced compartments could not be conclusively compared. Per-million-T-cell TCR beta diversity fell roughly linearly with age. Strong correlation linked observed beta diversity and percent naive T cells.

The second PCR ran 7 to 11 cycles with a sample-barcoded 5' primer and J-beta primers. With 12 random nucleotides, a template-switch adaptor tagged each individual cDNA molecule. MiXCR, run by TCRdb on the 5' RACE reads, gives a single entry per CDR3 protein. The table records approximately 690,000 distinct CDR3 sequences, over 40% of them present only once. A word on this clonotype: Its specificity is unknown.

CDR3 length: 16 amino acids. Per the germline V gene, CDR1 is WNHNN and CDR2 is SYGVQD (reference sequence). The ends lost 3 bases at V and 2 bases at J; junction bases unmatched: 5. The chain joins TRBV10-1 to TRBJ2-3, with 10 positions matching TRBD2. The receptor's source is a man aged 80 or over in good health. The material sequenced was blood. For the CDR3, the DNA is TGCGCCAGCAGTGACCTCCTAGCGGGGGCCACAGATACGCAGTATTTT. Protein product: CASSDLLAGATDTQYF.